The next 12 T cell receptor beta chains were all read from a single sample in a study of T cell clonotyping in hematopoietic cell transplantation. Some clones are missing from TCRdb's copy, which holds only in-frame ones; the method was immunoSEQ multiplex PCR. The data hold fewer than 15,000 clones, with around nine tenths observed a single time. Sequenced input: peripheral blood mononuclear cells. The origin of the receptors is a man in his thirties or forties in good health. Some clones in this sample may be carry-over from other donors' samples.

The rearrangement joins TRBV7-6 to TRBJ2-3; 10 bases match TRBD2. The CDR3 is made up of 15 amino acids. V lost 5 bases, J lost 4 bases, and 6 bases stayed unmatched. The V gene's germline CDR1 is SGHVS and CDR2 FNYEAQ. CDR3 residues: CASSHISGGPDTQYF. CDR3 DNA sequence: TGTGCCAGCAGCCACATTAGCGGGGGGCCAGATACGCAGTATTTT. The full variable domain, with the rest looked up from reference TRBV7-6 and TRBJ2-3, is GAGVSQSPRYKVTKRGQDVALRCDPISGHVSLYWYRQALGQGPEFLTYFNYEAQQDKSGLPNDRFSAERPEGSISTLTIQRTEQRDSAMYRCASSHISGGPDTQYFGPGTRLTVL.

This chain connects TRBV14 to TRBJ1-2; D gene unclear. Trimming pared 4 bases from V and 0 bases from J, leaving 6 bases between. This CDR3 is built from 13 residues. The V gene's germline CDR1 is SGHDN and CDR2 FVKESK. The CDR3 here is CASSPNPNYGYTF. CDR3 nucleotides: TGTGCCAGCAGCCCCAACCCTAACTATGGCTACACCTTC. The entire variable domain, with the rest obtained from reference TRBV14 and TRBJ1-2, is as follows: EAGVTQFPSHSVIEKGQTVTLRCDPISGHDNLYWYRRVMGKEIKFLLHFVKESKQDESGMPNNRFLAERTGGTYSTLKVQPAELEDSGVYFCASSPNPNYGYTFGSGTRLTVV.

This sequence joins TRBV15 and TRBJ1-2, with no clear D. Germline V gene sequence: CDR1 LNHNV, CDR2 YYDKDF (reference sequence). The CDR3 spans 15 residues. V lost 3 bases and J 5 bases, leaving 16 bases between the germline ends. CDR3 amino acids: CATSSNGVGRYGYTF. The DNA for the CDR3 is TGTGCCACCAGCAGCAATGGGGTAGGGAGGTATGGCTACACCTTC.

The gene calls are TRBV25-1 and TRBJ1-6; no clear D. The CDR3 consists of 16 residues. The V end lost 1 base, the J end lost 6 bases, and 13 bases lay between the germline ends. From germline, CDR1 is MGHDK and CDR2 SYGVNS. The CDR3: CASSESLPVPNSPLHF. The CDR3 region has the DNA TGTGCCAGCAGTGAATCCCTGCCAGTCCCTAATTCACCCCTCCACTTT.

The J gene is TRBJ2-5, the V gene TRBV5-1; 12 bases are shared with TRBD2. With 4 bases clipped from V and 5 bases from J, the junction kept 12 bases outside the gene matches. The CDR3 consists of 17 residues. Germline values: CDR1 SGHRS, CDR2 YFSETQ. This CDR3 is CASSDLAGGMGRETQYF. In DNA form, the CDR3 reads TGCGCCAGCAGCGACCTAGCGGGGGGGATGGGTCGGGAGACCCAGTACTTC.

The rearrangement joins TRBV5-6 to TRBJ1-2; 8 bases line up with TRBD1. Per germline, CDR1 SGHDT and CDR2 YYEEEE. The CDR3 has 15 amino acids. After removal of 4 bases from V and 1 base from J, the junction contained 6 bases not matched to a gene. The CDR3 reads CASSVRTGRNYGYTF. CDR3 DNA: TGTGCCAGCAGCGTAAGGACAGGGCGTAACTATGGCTACACCTTC.

The rearrangement joins TRBV10-3 to TRBJ2-4; 11 nucleotides match TRBD2. CDR3 length equals 17 residues. Germline lookup yields CDR1 ENHRY and CDR2 SYGVKD. Trimming took 1 base from V and 8 from J; bases not matched to a gene: 10. CDR3 nucleotides: TGTGCCATCAGTGAGTTAGCTAGCGGGGGGAAGAGGGACATTCAGTACTTC. As protein: CAISELASGGKRDIQYF.

V gene TRBV21-1 combines with J gene TRBJ1-2. TRBV21-1 is a documented pseudogene. The CDR3 extends over 15 amino acids. The CDR3 DNA reads as TGTGCCAGCAGCAAAGCTCGGGGGCCGCGGGAGGGCTACACCTTC. As protein: CASSKARGPREGYTF.

This clone has a single count. The chain has TRBV2 and TRBJ2-7; a possible D gene is TRBD2 (7 bases). Between the trimmed V and J ends, which lost 7 bases and 0 bases, there was a span of 16 bases. From germline, CDR1 is SNHLY and CDR2 FYNNEI. The CDR3 sequence is 15 residues long. CDR3 in amino acids: CASNQRGRDSYEQYF. The CDR3 DNA is TGTGCCAGCAATCAAAGGGGGAGGGACTCCTACGAGCAGTACTTC.

V and J are TRBV6-1 and TRBJ2-4; tentatively, D is TRBD1 (5 bases). This CDR3 has 15 amino acids. From germline, CDR1 is MNHNS and CDR2 SASEGT. The ends were cut back, 1 base at V and 6 bases at J, with 13 bases in the middle. CDR3: CASSEGFQGGNIQYF. DNA of the CDR3: TGTGCCAGCAGTGAAGGGTTTCAGGGTGGAAACATTCAGTACTTC.

V is TRBV4-2 and J is TRBJ2-7; TRBD2 is a possible D gene (6 bases). V dropped 0 bases and J dropped 0 bases, with 9 bases sitting between them. The CDR3 has 15 residues. Germline values: CDR1 LGHNA, CDR2 YNFKEQ. The CDR3 loop reads CASSQDLGSSYEQYF. In DNA form, the CDR3 reads TGTGCCAGCAGCCAAGATCTCGGGAGCTCCTACGAGCAGTACTTC.

The chain joins TRBV11-2 to TRBJ2-7; tentatively, D is TRBD2 (6 bases). This CDR3 is built from 12 residues. The V end was cut by 7 bases, the J end by 6 bases, with 13 bases between. Looked up from germline, CDR1 is SGHAT and CDR2 is FQNNGV. The CDR3 loop reads CASTLGGSEQYF. CDR3 DNA sequence: TGTGCCAGCACCCTGGGGGGAAGCGAGCAGTACTTC. The full variable domain, rest sourced from reference TRBV11-2 and TRBJ2-7, is EAGVAQSPRYKIIEKRQSVAFWCNPISGHATLYWYQQILGQGPKLLIQFQNNGVVDDSQLPKDRFSAERLKGVDSTLKIQPAKLEDSAVYLCASTLGGSEQYFGPGTRLTVT.